This is a list of T cell receptor beta chains from one sample in a study of T cells in Graves' hyperthyroidism and ophthalmopathy. MiXCR, run by TCRdb on the multiplex PCR reads, gives a single entry per CDR3 protein. The data contain hundreds of thousands of distinct CDR3 sequences, about 17% of them singletons. The specimen sequenced was blood. These TCRs come from a woman aged 25 to 39 with Graves' hyperthyroidism. Each CDR3 is given with its conserved first and last residue. The D gene is left open where the match is weak. Rows give clone size only sometimes, using once, few, many, or a class for an expanded clone.

TRBJ2-3 many NA TRBV12-3/TRBV12-4 CASSRDVGAADTQYF TGTGCCAGCAGCCGAGACGTAGGAGCCGCAGATACGCAGTATTTT
TRBJ1-5 NA NA TRBV2 CASSESAALNQPQHF TGTGCCAGCAGTGAATCGGCGGCGTTAAATCAGCCCCAGCATTTT
TRBJ2-7 many NA TRBV5-1 CASSLAPGGGAEQYF TGCGCCAGCAGCTTGGCCCCGGGCGGCGGGGCCGAGCAGTACTTC
TRBJ2-2 NA NA TRBV20-1 CSARAPGYTGELFF TGCAGTGCTAGAGCCCCGGGGTACACCGGGGAGCTGTTTTTT
TRBJ2-3 NA TRBD1 TRBV30 CAWRTTGADTQYF TGTGCCTGGAGAACGACAGGGGCGGATACGCAGTATTTT
TRBJ1-5 NA NA TRBV20-1 CSARPTNQPQHF TGCAGTGCTAGACCAACAAACCAGCCCCAGCATTTT
TRBJ2-5 NA TRBD1 TRBV11-3 CASSSETGGRETQYF TGTGCCAGCAGCTCCGAGACAGGGGGCCGGGAGACCCAGTACTTC
TRBJ2-3 many TRBD2 TRBV3-1 CASSQERGDTQYF TGTGCCAGCAGCCAGGAGCGGGGGGATACGCAGTATTTT
TRBJ2-7 few NA TRBV2 CASSEVGLGYEQYF TGTGCCAGCAGTGAAGTCGGGTTAGGCTACGAGCAGTACTTC
TRBJ1-1 many TRBD1 TRBV6-6 CASSYIGQGAEAFF TGTGCCAGCAGTTACATAGGACAGGGGGCTGAAGCTTTCTTT
TRBJ2-1 few TRBD1 TRBV7-3 CASSPQGQGDEQFF TGTGCCAGCAGCCCCCAGGGACAGGGGGATGAGCAGTTCTTC
TRBJ2-7 NA NA TRBV20-1 CTAEHGVSWTQALNEQYF TGCACTGCTGAACACGGCGTCAGTTGGACTCAGGCACTAAATGAGCAGTACTTC
TRBJ2-4 many NA TRBV3-1 CASSQVLYGIQYF TGTGCCAGCAGCCAAGTCCTATACGGCATTCAGTACTTC
TRBJ2-2 few TRBD1 TRBV30 CAWHQGANTGELFF TGTGCCTGGCACCAGGGGGCGAACACCGGGGAGCTGTTTTTT
TRBJ2-1 NA NA TRBV5-1 CASRWGSGTYNEQFF TGCGCCAGCAGATGGGGGAGTGGCACCTACAATGAGCAGTTCTTC
TRBJ2-7 few NA TRBV7-2 CASSFRGAYEQYF TGTGCCAGCAGCTTCAGGGGGGCTTACGAGCAGTACTTC
TRBJ2-7 many NA TRBV20-1 CSARDSNHYEQYF TGCAGTGCTAGAGATTCCAACCACTACGAGCAGTACTTC
TRBJ1-3 NA NA TRBV9 CASSVEASAGTVSGNTIYF TGTGCCAGCAGCGTAGAAGCGTCCGCGGGGACGGTCTCTGGAAACACCATATATTTT
TRBJ1-6 NA TRBD1 TRBV20-1 CSASARQGKDSPLHF TGCAGTGCTAGTGCCCGACAGGGGAAGGATTCACCCCTCCACTTT
TRBJ2-3 many NA TRBV20-1 CSAGGRSGSTDTQYF TGCAGTGCCGGGGGCAGGAGCGGTAGCACAGATACGCAGTATTTT
TRBJ2-7 few NA TRBV13 CASSLGLGGLEGNEQYF TGTGCCAGCAGCTTAGGCCTCGGGGGTTTAGAGGGGAACGAGCAGTACTTC
TRBJ2-5 NA NA TRBV5-4 CASSLDGGRGETQYF TGTGCCAGCAGCTTGGACGGGGGGCGCGGAGAGACCCAGTACTTC
TRBJ2-3 many TRBD1 TRBV5-1 CASSKGQSTDTQYF TGCGCCAGCAGCAAGGGACAGTCCACAGATACGCAGTATTTT
TRBJ2-7 many TRBD2 TRBV30 CAWSHGGGPDEQYF TGTGCCTGGAGTCATGGGGGAGGGCCGGACGAGCAGTACTTC